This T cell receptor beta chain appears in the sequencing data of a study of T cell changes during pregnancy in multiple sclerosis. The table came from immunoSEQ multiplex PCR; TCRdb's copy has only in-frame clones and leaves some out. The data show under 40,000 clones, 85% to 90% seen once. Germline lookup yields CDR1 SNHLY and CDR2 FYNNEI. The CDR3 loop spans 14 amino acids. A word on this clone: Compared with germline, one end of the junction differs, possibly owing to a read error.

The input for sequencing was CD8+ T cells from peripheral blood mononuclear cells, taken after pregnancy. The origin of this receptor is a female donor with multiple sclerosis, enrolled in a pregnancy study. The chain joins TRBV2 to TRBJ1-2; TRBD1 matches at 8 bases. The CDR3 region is CASTLQGGRYDYTF. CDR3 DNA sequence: TGTGCCAGCACCTTACAGGGGGGCCGGTATGACTACACCTTC.